This T cell receptor (beta chain) appears in the sequencing data of a study of T cells in Graves' hyperthyroidism and ophthalmopathy. The germline CDR1 and CDR2 sequences are SQVTM and ANQGSEA. Trimming pared 6 bases from V and 0 bases from J, leaving 3 bases between. The length of the CDR3 is 12 residues. This clonotype was counted between two and nine times. Amplification of TCR beta CDR3 regions used RNA as the template. First-round RT-PCR targeting the TCR CDR3 was performed with the HTBI primer set. TCRdb independently ran MiXCR on the multiplex PCR reads; one entry per CDR3 protein. The sample includes a few hundred thousand distinct CDR3 sequences, approximately 25% of them seen just once.

The chain carries TRBV29-1 and TRBJ2-6; D gene unclear. The sequenced sample was blood. The clonotype originates from a man aged 50 to 59 with Graves' hyperthyroidism. CDR3 nucleotides: TGCAGCGTCCACTCTGGGGCCAACGTCCTGACTTTC. Its protein is CSVHSGANVLTF.